Following are 18 T cell receptor beta chains from one sample sequenced in a study of tumor-infiltrating lymphocytes in primary liver carcinoma. Synthesis of TCR beta cDNA was carried out from around 540 ng total RNA with a constant-region primer. Sequencing libraries for TCR beta derived from three nested multiplex PCR rounds that used slightly modified ARM-PCR. The two initial PCR rounds, roughly 10 cycles each, used TRBV1-TRBV30 forward and C-beta reverse primers. TCRdb processed the multiplex PCR reads anew with MiXCR; each CDR3 protein has one entry. The table includes around 330,000 distinct CDR3 sequences, nearly 60% detected once. The authors took blood RNA from unsorted whole blood and also extracted germline DNA. Sequencing was carried out using peripheral blood. The receptors here all came from a woman aged 30 to 39 with primary liver carcinoma and hepatitis B virus infection.

Of note for this clonotype: At one end the junction does not follow the germline gene, possibly because of a read error. V and J are TRBV11-2 and TRBJ2-5; D uncertain. CDR1 and CDR2 (germline): SGHAT, FQNNGV. The CDR3 consists of 14 residues. CDR3 nucleotides: TGTGCCACCACCCCGCGGAGCAGAGAACAGACCCAGTGCTTC. Translating gives CATTPRSREQTQCF.

This clonotype has ten or more counts. This chain uses TRBV6-6 with TRBJ2-7; a possible D gene is TRBD1 (6 bases). The CDR3 loop spans 16 amino acids. Trimming cost V 0 bases and J 6 bases, with 18 bases left between them. Germline CDR1 and CDR2: MNHNY and SVGAGI (reference sequence). DNA for the CDR3: TGTGCCAGCAGTTACTCGAAGGGGTCAGGGGCAGGCGAGCAGTACTTC. It specifies CASSYSKGSGAGEQYF.

The table lists this clonotype with a few counts. The V call is TRBV4-1, the J call TRBJ2-1; a weak D match, TRBD1 (5 bases). CDR1 is MGHRA, CDR2 YSYEKL, per germline. CDR3 length: 14 residues. Trimming stripped 4 bases from V and 1 base from J, with 8 bases between. CDR3 coding DNA: TGCGCCAGCAGCCTGGACAATTCCTACAATGAGCAGTTCTTC. Translating gives CASSLDNSYNEQFF.

The J gene is TRBJ2-7, the V gene TRBV4-2; tentative D call: TRBD2 (6 bases). Germline CDR1 reads LGHNA; CDR2 reads YNFKEQ. This CDR3 has 21 residues. Trimming took off 4 bases at V and 6 bases at J, with 37 bases between the two ends. The CDR3 here is CASSRDEGGQGNSRRTFEQYF. The CDR3 DNA sequence: TGTGCCAGCAGCCGAGATGAGGGAGGACAAGGGAATAGCAGGCGCACGTTCGAGCAGTACTTC.

This clonotype showed up just a few times. The CDR3 loop reads CASSRYTVVGANVLTF. The CDR3 DNA reads as TGTGCCAGCAGCCGCTATACGGTCGTTGGGGCCAACGTCCTGACTTTC. The chain carries TRBV28 and TRBJ2-6; D ambiguous. The V end was cut by 6 bases, the J end by 3 bases, with 15 bases between. Germline CDR1 and CDR2: MDHEN and SYDVKM. CDR3 size: 16 residues. The complete variable domain, with remaining parts taken from reference TRBV28 and TRBJ2-6, reads DVKVTQSSRYLVKRTGEKVFLECVQDMDHENMFWYRQDPGLGLRLIYFSYDVKMKEKGDIPEGYSVSREKKERFSLILESASTNQTSMYLCASSRYTVVGANVLTFGAGSRLTVL.

About this clonotype itself: A read error may explain this, as a much larger clone is one base away. The rearrangement joins TRBV12-3 or TRBV12-4 to TRBJ1-5; D not resolved. The CDR3 consists of 14 residues. V was trimmed by 8 bases and J by 1 base, leaving 12 bases between them. CDR3 bases: TGTGCCAGCGGTCCGGCGGGGAGCAATCAGCCCCAGCATTTT. Residues: CASGPAGSNQPQHF.

This clonotype was counted many times. The chain has TRBV29-1 and TRBJ1-1; D unclear. This CDR3 region has 13 residues. The germline V and J ends were trimmed by 3 bases and 4 bases, with 12 bases remaining between them. Germline loops: CDR1 SQVTM, CDR2 ANQGSEA. CDR3 coding DNA: TGCAGCGTTGAGGAAGGCGGTTTCACTGAAGCTTTCTTT. As protein: CSVEEGGFTEAFF.

About this clonotype: This sequence may be a read error, since a much larger clone differs from it by one base. This chain uses TRBV6-2 or TRBV6-3 with TRBJ2-1; possibly TRBD1 for D (6 bases). The length of the CDR3 is 15 residues. The V gene's germline CDR1 is MNHEY and CDR2 SVGEGT. V lost 7 bases and J lost 7, with 20 bases in between. Here the CDR3 reads CASTLPRGSRNEQFF. CDR3 sequence (DNA): TGTGCCAGCACCCTTCCGAGGGGGAGCAGGAATGAGCAGTTCTTC.

As concerns this clonotype: One end of the junction does not line up with germline, which may come from a read error. The V gene is TRBV11-2, the J gene TRBJ2-1; D could derive from TRBD1 or TRBD2 (6 bases each). Per the germline V gene, CDR1 is SGHAT and CDR2 is FQNNGV. The CDR3 runs to 15 residues. The CDR3 loop is CASILVAQGRNEQFF. CDR3 in DNA: TGCGCCAGCATCTTAGTCGCGCAGGGGAGGAATGAGCAGTTCTTC.

Notes on this clonotype: A much larger clone differs from this one at a single base, so this may be a read error. The chain has TRBV29-1 and TRBJ2-2; the D gene is possibly TRBD2 (6 bases). The germline V and J ends were trimmed by 8 bases and 4 bases, with 11 bases remaining between them. This CDR3 is built from 12 residues. Germline V gene sequence: CDR1 SQVTM, CDR2 ANQGSEA. CDR3 sequence reads: CSILGGTGELFF. In DNA form, the CDR3 reads TGCAGCATTTTGGGAGGCACCGGGGAGCTGTTTTTT.

The sample holds one count of this clonotype. A much larger clone differs by one base, so this may be a read error. V usage is TRBV29-1 and J usage is TRBJ2-2; the match to TRBD2 covers 9 bases. CDR3 size: 14 residues. V lost 4 bases and J lost 5; bases outside the gene matches: 5. Germline V gene data show CDR1 as SQVTM and CDR2 as ANQGSEA. The CDR3 DNA reads as TGCAGCGTTGGGACTAGCGATCGTACCGGGGAGCTGTTTTTT. Its translation is CSVGTSDRTGELFF.

With regard to this clonotype: One end of the junction varies from germline; a read error may be responsible. This chain connects TRBV11-2 to TRBJ2-7; TRBD2 matches 9 bases. The CDR3 runs to 13 residues. Germline V lookup: CDR1 SGHAT, CDR2 FQNNGV. CDR3 bases: TGTGCCATCAGACTAGCGGCTACCTACGAGCAGTATTTC. Its translation is CAIRLAATYEQYF.

This clonotype appeared once. The chain recombines TRBV11-2 with TRBJ2-3; 10 bases fit TRBD1. This CDR3 comprises 16 residues. Germline CDR1 reads SGHAT; CDR2 reads FQNNGV. V was pared by 5 bases and J by 5 bases, with 10 bases of the junction left unmatched. The CDR3 DNA reads as TGTGCCAGCAGCATCGCCCCGGGACAGGGGAAAGATACGCAGTATTTT. It codes for CASSIAPGQGKDTQYF.

A remark on this clonotype: Compared with germline, one end of the junction differs, possibly owing to a read error. The rearrangement uses TRBV30 and TRBJ2-6, with 11 bases lining up with TRBD1. The CDR3 spans 15 residues. Germline lookup yields CDR1 GTSNPN and CDR2 SVGIG (reference sequence). CDR3 DNA sequence: TGTGGCTGGACAGGGGGCTCCCTCGGGGCCAACGTCCTGACTTTC. It yields the protein CGWTGGSLGANVLTF.

This clonotype has ten or more counts. The V call is TRBV29-1, the J call TRBJ2-5, with D perhaps TRBD1 (6 bases). The CDR3 totals 12 residues. V was pared by 7 bases and J by 5 bases, with 14 bases between. Germline V gives CDR1 SQVTM, CDR2 ANQGSEA. CDR3 amino acids: CSALTGWETQYF. CDR3 sequence (DNA): TGCAGCGCATTAACAGGGTGGGAGACCCAGTACTTC.

With respect to this clonotype: Compared with germline, one end of the junction differs, possibly owing to a read error. This rearrangement joins TRBV4-2 to TRBJ1-2; 8 positions agree with TRBD1. The CDR3 has 12 amino acids. From germline, CDR1 is LGHNA and CDR2 YNFKEQ. The CDR3, as DNA: TGTGCGAGCAGCCGGACAGGGCTAGACTACACCTTC. Encoded protein: CASSRTGLDYTF.

Concerning this clonotype itself: A much larger clone lies one base from this, so it may be a read error. The rearrangement links TRBV6-5 to TRBJ2-5; D tentatively fits TRBD1 or TRBD2 (6 bases each). Germline lookup yields CDR1 MNHEY and CDR2 SVGAGI. The CDR3 is made up of 14 amino acids. Here the CDR3 DNA reads TGTGCCAACAGTTACTCGGGGGCTGGGGAGACCCAGTACTTC. It yields the protein CANSYSGAGETQYF.

Turning to this clonotype: A read error may be the cause here, since a much bigger clone is one base away. The rearrangement links TRBV6-2 or TRBV6-3 to TRBJ2-7; possible D gene TRBD2, 5 bases. Looked up from germline, CDR1 is MNHEY and CDR2 is SVGEGT. CDR3 length equals 14 residues. The V and J ends lost 6 bases and 3 bases respectively, with 15 bases between them. CDR3 coding DNA: TGTGCCAGCAGCCCGACCGGGAAATACTACGAGCAGTACTTC. Translating it yields CASSPTGKYYEQYF.